One and the same sample provided the 21 T cell receptor beta chains below, sequenced in a study of blood T cells in healthy people across ages. Then a second PCR, running roughly 7 to 11 cycles, was carried out with a sample-barcoded 5' primer and a J-beta primer mix. MiXCR, run by TCRdb on the 5' RACE reads, gives a single entry per CDR3 protein. Of 750,000 to 950,000 distinct CDR3 sequences in the sample, 50% to 65% were seen once. The sequencing input was blood. These receptors came from a man of 80 years or more in good health.

There are a few counts of this clonotype. This chain uses TRBV5-1 with TRBJ1-1; 9 bases are shared with TRBD1. Unmatched junction bases numbered 4, after V lost 4 bases and J lost 0 bases. The germline CDR1 and CDR2 sequences are SGHRS and YFSETQ. The CDR3 runs to 15 residues. DNA for the CDR3: TGCGCCAGCAGCCGGGACAGGGAGTTGAACACTGAAGCTTTCTTT. Translation: CASSRDRELNTEAFF. Supplemented by reference TRBV5-1 and TRBJ1-1, the full variable domain reads KAGVTQTPRYLIKTRGQQVTLSCSPISGHRSVSWYQQTPGQGLQFLFEYFSETQRNKGNFPGRFSGRQFSNSRSEMNVSTLELGDSALYLCASSRDRELNTEAFFGQGTRLTVV.

This clonotype came up a few times. The rearrangement uses TRBV29-1 and TRBJ2-7, with unresolved D. The germline V gene encodes CDR1 SQVTM and CDR2 ANQGSEA. This CDR3 comprises 12 residues. V was pared by 8 bases and J by 3 bases, with 14 bases between. The CDR3 DNA is TGCAGCTTCGAGTCAGGCCGCTACGAGCAGTACTTC. Its protein is CSFESGRYEQYF.

This clonotype was observed once. V gene TRBV7-2 combines with J gene TRBJ2-4; no clear D. The J call may be in error: the DNA end matches TRBJ2-7 better. Germline CDR1 is SGHTA and CDR2 is FQGNSA. The CDR3 covers 15 residues. The CDR3 protein is CASSPPSLSPDEQYF. The CDR3 DNA reads as TGTGCCAGCAGCCCACCAAGCCTCTCCCCGGACGAGCAGTACTTC.

The chain is built from TRBV10-3 and TRBJ2-5; TRBD2 agrees at 7 bases. CDR1 and CDR2 (germline): ENHRY, SYGVKD. The CDR3 is made up of 14 amino acids. J was trimmed by 4 bases and V by 10 bases; bases with no gene match: 12. The DNA for the CDR3 is TGTGCCAACCCCTGGGGAGGGCTCGGAGAGACCCAGTACTTC. Its translation is CANPWGGLGETQYF.

V and J are TRBV3-1 and TRBJ1-1; D is undetermined. This CDR3 contains 13 residues. CDR1 is LGHDT, CDR2 YNNKEL, per germline (reference sequence). Trimming cost V 1 base and J 3 bases, with 6 bases left between them. DNA for the CDR3: TGTGCCAGCAGCCAAGTGGGTTACACTGAAGCTTTCTTT. Its translation: CASSQVGYTEAFF.

V and J are TRBV27 and TRBJ2-1; TRBD2 matches 7 bases. V dropped 2 bases and J dropped 3; count of bases not matched to a gene: 4. Germline CDR1 is MNHEY and CDR2 is SMNVEV (reference sequence). The CDR3 sequence is 15 residues long. CDR3 bases: TGTGCCAGCAGTTTAGTAAGCGGGATCTACAATGAGCAGTTCTTC. The encoded protein is CASSLVSGIYNEQFF.

This clonotype was found a few times. The V and J genes are TRBV21-1 and TRBJ2-6; the table assigns TRBD1, which was not confirmed against the DNA. TRBV21-1 is labeled a pseudogene. The CDR3 totals 15 residues. CDR3 sequence: CASSPLWWSLNVLTF. In DNA, the CDR3 is TGTGCCAGCAGCCCCCTGTGGTGGAGCTTAAACGTCCTGACTTTC.

This clonotype was found a few times. The chain recombines TRBV5-1 with TRBJ1-1, with 9 bases aligning to TRBD1. V gave up 4 bases and J gave up 1 base; unmatched junction bases: 5. Germline V gives CDR1 SGHRS, CDR2 YFSETQ. There are 15 residues in the CDR3. CDR3 sequence reads: CASSIGTGWNTEAFF. The CDR3 DNA sequence: TGCGCCAGCAGCATAGGGACAGGGTGGAACACTGAAGCTTTCTTT.

The V call is TRBV6-2 or TRBV6-3, the J call TRBJ2-7; 8 bases are a match to TRBD1. Germline-derived CDR1 and CDR2 are MNHEY and SVGEGT. This CDR3 is built from 16 residues. V shed 0 bases, J shed 5 bases, and the junction held 9 bases outside the gene matches. CDR3 coding DNA: TGTGCCAGCAGTTACTCGACGGACAGGGACCCCGACGAGCAGTACTTC. It is translated as CASSYSTDRDPDEQYF.

V usage is TRBV25-1 and J usage is TRBJ1-1; tentatively, D is TRBD1 (5 bases). Germline CDR1 is MGHDK and CDR2 is SYGVNS. CDR3 size: 15 residues. V was cut by 4 bases and J by 6 bases, with 18 bases left in between. CDR3 DNA sequence: TGTGCCAGCAGTGTTTTCTTGTCAGGGAGGGCTGAAGCTTTCTTT. Protein product: CASSVFLSGRAEAFF.

With respect to this clonotype: Mismatch with germline at one junction end may stem from a read error. The V and J genes are TRBV20-1 and TRBJ2-1, with a tentative D call TRBD2 (6 bases). There are 10 residues in the CDR3. The germline gives CDR1 DFQATT, CDR2 SNEGSKA (reference sequence). CDR3 bases: TGCAGGGCTAGCGACCGTGAGCAGTTCTTC. This gives the protein CRASDREQFF.

The gene calls are TRBV7-3 and TRBJ2-3; 13 positions match TRBD2. The CDR3 is made up of 16 amino acids. In germline, CDR1 is SGHTA, CDR2 FQGTGA. V shed 4 bases, J shed 4 bases, and the junction held 5 bases outside the gene matches. CDR3 protein: CASSSPGLAGPDTQYF. CDR3 DNA sequence: TGTGCCAGCAGCTCACCGGGACTAGCGGGACCAGATACGCAGTATTTT. Drawing the rest from reference TRBV7-3 and TRBJ2-3, the complete variable domain is GAGVSQTPSNKVTEKGKYVELRCDPISGHTALYWYRQSLGQGPEFLIYFQGTGAADDSGLPNDRFFAVRPEGSVSTLKIQRTERGDSAVYLCASSSPGLAGPDTQYFGPGTRLTVL.

The V and J genes are TRBV24-1 and TRBJ1-2; no firm D call. The CDR3 is 13 residues long. Germline V gives CDR1 KGHDR, CDR2 SFDVKD. Between the trimmed V and J ends, which lost 9 bases and 7 bases, there was a span of 17 bases. This CDR3 is CATSDGWEGGYTF. The CDR3 nucleotides are TGTGCCACCTCGGACGGATGGGAGGGTGGCTACACCTTC.

The chain carries TRBV15 and TRBJ2-7; 8 nucleotides agree with TRBD2. J gave up 2 bases and V 1 base, and 4 bases lay outside the gene matches. CDR3 length: 15 amino acids. Germline V lookup: CDR1 LNHNV, CDR2 YYDKDF (reference sequence). CDR3 in amino acids: CATSRGGGGPYEQYF. For the CDR3, the DNA is TGTGCCACCAGCAGAGGGGGCGGGGGGCCCTACGAGCAGTACTTC.

CDR3 protein: CASSRPASGSTRYAYF. DNA of the CDR3: TGTGCCAGCAGCCGCCCGGCTAGCGGGAGCACAAGATACGCGTATTTT. The V and J genes are TRBV11-2 and TRBJ2-3; the match to TRBD2 covers 10 bases. J lost 14 bases, V lost 5 bases, and 19 bases had no gene match. Looked up from germline, CDR1 is SGHAT and CDR2 is FQNNGV. CDR3 length equals 16 residues.

The chain joins TRBV25-1 to TRBJ2-7; D not resolved. The V and J ends lost 4 bases and 1 base respectively, with 11 bases between them. Germline CDR1 and CDR2: MGHDK and SYGVNS. The CDR3 totals 14 residues. As DNA, the CDR3 is TGTGCCAGCAGTGCGTGGACGGGTTCCTACGAGCAGTACTTC. Translated, it gives CASSAWTGSYEQYF.

This clonotype was observed a handful of times. The chain is built from TRBV10-3 and TRBJ2-1; TRBD2 matches 8 bases. Trimming cost V 8 bases and J 7 bases; bases outside gene matches: 13. The CDR3 is made up of 15 amino acids. The V gene's germline CDR1 is ENHRY and CDR2 SYGVKD. The chain's CDR3 is CAIGRLAQPGNEQFF. The CDR3 nucleotides read TGTGCCATCGGGAGACTAGCGCAACCGGGTAATGAGCAGTTCTTC.

The chain uses TRBV6-2 or TRBV6-3 and TRBJ2-3; 9 nucleotides align to TRBD2. Germline CDR1 and CDR2: MNHEY and SVGEGT. With 0 bases clipped from V and 6 bases from J, the junction kept 4 bases outside the gene matches. The length of the CDR3 is 15 residues. The chain's CDR3 is CASSYSREGLDTQYF. The CDR3 bases are TGTGCCAGCAGTTACTCGCGGGAGGGCTTGGATACGCAGTATTTT.

This clonotype has only a few counts. The chain uses TRBV29-1 and TRBJ2-1, with 14 bases matching TRBD2. Germline CDR1 SQVTM, CDR2 ANQGSEA. Trimming at V came to 8 bases and at J to 8 bases, leaving 11 bases not matched to a gene. CDR3 length: 15 amino acids. CDR3 protein: CSWVRGTSGSYEQFF. In nucleotides, the CDR3 is TGCAGCTGGGTCCGGGGGACTAGCGGGAGCTATGAGCAGTTCTTC.

CDR3 coding DNA: TGTGCCAGCTTAACAGGGAAGGGAAACAGATACGCGTATTTT. This codes for CASLTGKGNRYAYF. V gene TRBV2 combines with J gene TRBJ2-3; weak D call: TRBD1 (6 bases). The CDR3 has 14 amino acids. The germline CDR1 and CDR2 sequences are SNHLY and FYNNEI. Trimming left V 8 bases short and J 14 bases short, with 26 bases between.

This clonotype has a handful of counts. This chain links TRBV12-3 or TRBV12-4 with TRBJ1-4; unclear D gene. V was pared by 3 bases and J by 6 bases, with 14 bases between. The CDR3 is 15 amino acids. DNA of the CDR3: TGTGCCAGCAGTTTTAATGGCAGGTCGGATGAAAAACTGTTTTTT. Translated, it gives CASSFNGRSDEKLFF.